This T cell receptor beta chain was identified in a study of cytomegalovirus exposure and HLA in healthy donors. The study, taken as a whole, reports: Listed as cytomegalovirus-associated were 164 TCR beta chains.

The V gene's germline CDR1 is SGHDT and CDR2 YYEEEE. There are 16 residues in the CDR3. Germline trimming cut 2 bases from V and 2 bases from J; bases unmatched to any gene: 8. 60 Vbeta and 13 Jbeta primers were used in PCR. Sequenced by immunoSEQ multiplex PCR; TCRdb stores in-frame clones only, minus some. The table lists approximately 42,000 clones, roughly 80% of them singletons, with around 3% in the top ten. Worth noting for this clone: The antigen remains unidentified.

This receptor was identified in a man aged 50 or older in good health and CMV-seronegative. The gene calls are TRBV5-6 and TRBJ2-3; 7 nucleotides match TRBD2. Sample: PBMCs. CDR3 bases: TGTGCCAGCAGCTTCTGGGGGAGGGGTCCCACAGATACGCAGTATTTT. This codes for CASSFWGRGPTDTQYF.